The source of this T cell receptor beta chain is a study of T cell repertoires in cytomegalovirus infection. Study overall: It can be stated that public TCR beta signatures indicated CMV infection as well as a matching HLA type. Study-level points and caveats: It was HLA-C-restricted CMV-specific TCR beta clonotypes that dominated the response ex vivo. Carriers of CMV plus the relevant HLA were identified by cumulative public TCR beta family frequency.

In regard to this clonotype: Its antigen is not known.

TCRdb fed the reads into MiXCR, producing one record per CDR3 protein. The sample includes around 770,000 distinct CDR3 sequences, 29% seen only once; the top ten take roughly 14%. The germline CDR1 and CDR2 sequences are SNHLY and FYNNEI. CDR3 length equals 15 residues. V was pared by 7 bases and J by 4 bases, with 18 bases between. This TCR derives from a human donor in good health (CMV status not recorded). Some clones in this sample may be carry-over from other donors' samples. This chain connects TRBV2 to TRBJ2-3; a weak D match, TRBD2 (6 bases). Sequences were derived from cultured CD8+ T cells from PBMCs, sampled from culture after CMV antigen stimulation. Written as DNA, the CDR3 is TGTGCCAGCATTGCCGGGACTCAGACTTCAGATACGCAGTATTTT. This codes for CASIAGTQTSDTQYF.